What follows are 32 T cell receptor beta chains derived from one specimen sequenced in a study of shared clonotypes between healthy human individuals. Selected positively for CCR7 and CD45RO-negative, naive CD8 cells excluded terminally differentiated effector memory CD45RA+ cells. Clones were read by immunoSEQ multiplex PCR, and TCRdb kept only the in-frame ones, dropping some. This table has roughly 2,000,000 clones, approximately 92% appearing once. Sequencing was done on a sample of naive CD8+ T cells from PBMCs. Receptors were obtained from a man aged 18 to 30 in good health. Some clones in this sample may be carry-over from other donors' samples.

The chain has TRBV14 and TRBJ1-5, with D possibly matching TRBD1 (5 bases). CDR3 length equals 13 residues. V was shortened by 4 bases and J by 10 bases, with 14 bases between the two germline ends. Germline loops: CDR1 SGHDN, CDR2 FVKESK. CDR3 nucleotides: TGTGCCAGCAGCCGGGGAGGGGTGGAACCCCAGCATTTT. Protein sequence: CASSRGGVEPQHF. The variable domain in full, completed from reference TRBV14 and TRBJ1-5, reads EAGVTQFPSHSVIEKGQTVTLRCDPISGHDNLYWYRRVMGKEIKFLLHFVKESKQDESGMPNNRFLAERTGGTYSTLKVQPAELEDSGVYFCASSRGGVEPQHFGDGTRLSIL.

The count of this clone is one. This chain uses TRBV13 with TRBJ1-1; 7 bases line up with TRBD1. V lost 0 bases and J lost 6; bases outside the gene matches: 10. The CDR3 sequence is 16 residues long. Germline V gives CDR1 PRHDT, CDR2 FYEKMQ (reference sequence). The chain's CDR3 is CASSLGRGQLKAEAFF. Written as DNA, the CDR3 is TGTGCCAGCAGCTTAGGAAGGGGGCAGCTGAAAGCTGAAGCTTTCTTT.

CDR3 nucleotide sequence: TGTGCCAGCAGCCCAACCCCGACAGGGCTCAATCAGCCCCAGCATTTT. This translates into CASSPTPTGLNQPQHF. This chain uses TRBV7-8 with TRBJ1-5; TRBD1 matches at 7 bases. CDR1 SGHVS and CDR2 FQNEAQ come from the germline V gene. CDR3 length equals 16 residues. V lost 5 bases, J lost 3 bases, and 10 bases stayed unmatched.

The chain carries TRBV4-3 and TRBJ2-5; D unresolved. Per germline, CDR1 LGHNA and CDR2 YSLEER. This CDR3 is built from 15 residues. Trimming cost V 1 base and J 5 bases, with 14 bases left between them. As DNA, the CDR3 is TGCGCCAGCAGCCAAGGAAAGGGCGTAGGGGAGACCCAGTACTTC. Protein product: CASSQGKGVGETQYF.

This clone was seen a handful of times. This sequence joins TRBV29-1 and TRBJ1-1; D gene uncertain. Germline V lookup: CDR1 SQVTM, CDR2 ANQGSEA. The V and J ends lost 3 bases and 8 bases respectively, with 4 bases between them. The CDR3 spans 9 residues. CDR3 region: CSVEAEAFF. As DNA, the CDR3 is TGCAGCGTTGAGGCGGAAGCTTTCTTT.

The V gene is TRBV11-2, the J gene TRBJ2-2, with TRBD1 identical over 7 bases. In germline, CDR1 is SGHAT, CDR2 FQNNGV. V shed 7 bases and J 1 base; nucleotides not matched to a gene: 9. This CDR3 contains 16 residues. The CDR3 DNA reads TGTGCCAGCATAGACAGGGACAGAGAGAACACCGGGGAGCTGTTTTTT. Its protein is CASIDRDRENTGELFF.

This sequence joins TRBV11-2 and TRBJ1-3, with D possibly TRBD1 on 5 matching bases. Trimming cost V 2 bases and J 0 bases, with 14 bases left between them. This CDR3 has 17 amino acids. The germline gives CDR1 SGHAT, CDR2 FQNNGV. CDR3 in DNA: TGTGCCAGCAGCTTACTTCCGGGGACTTACTCTGGAAACACCATATATTTT. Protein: CASSLLPGTYSGNTIYF.

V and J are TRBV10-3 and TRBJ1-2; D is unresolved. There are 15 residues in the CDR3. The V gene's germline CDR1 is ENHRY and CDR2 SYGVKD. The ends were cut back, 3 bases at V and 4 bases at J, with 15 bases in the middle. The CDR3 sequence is CAISENPGATYGYTF. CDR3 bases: TGTGCCATCAGTGAAAATCCAGGAGCCACCTATGGCTACACCTTC.

CDR3 bases: TGTGCCAGCAGTAGCGGGAGTAAGGGCAATGAGCAGTTCTTC. It specifies CASSSGSKGNEQFF. This rearrangement joins TRBV27 to TRBJ2-1, with 8 bases identical to TRBD2. The germline CDR1 and CDR2 sequences are MNHEY and SMNVEV (reference sequence). There are 14 residues in the CDR3. With 5 bases clipped from V and 6 bases from J, the junction kept 6 bases outside the gene matches.

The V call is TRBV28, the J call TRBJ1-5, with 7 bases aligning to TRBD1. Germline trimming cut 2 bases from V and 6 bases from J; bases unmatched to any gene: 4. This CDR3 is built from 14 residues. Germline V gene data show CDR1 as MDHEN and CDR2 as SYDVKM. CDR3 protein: CASSLRGQGQPQHF. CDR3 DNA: TGTGCCAGCAGTTTAAGGGGGCAGGGTCAGCCCCAGCATTTT. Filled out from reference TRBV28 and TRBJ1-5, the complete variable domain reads DVKVTQSSRYLVKRTGEKVFLECVQDMDHENMFWYRQDPGLGLRLIYFSYDVKMKEKGDIPEGYSVSREKKERFSLILESASTNQTSMYLCASSLRGQGQPQHFGDGTRLSIL.

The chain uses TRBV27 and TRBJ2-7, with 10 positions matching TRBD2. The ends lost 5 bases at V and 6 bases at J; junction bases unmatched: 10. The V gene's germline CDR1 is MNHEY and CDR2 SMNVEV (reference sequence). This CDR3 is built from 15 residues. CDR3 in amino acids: CASSPLLVAGGEQYF. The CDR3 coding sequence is TGTGCCAGCAGTCCCCTTTTGGTAGCGGGGGGCGAGCAGTACTTC.

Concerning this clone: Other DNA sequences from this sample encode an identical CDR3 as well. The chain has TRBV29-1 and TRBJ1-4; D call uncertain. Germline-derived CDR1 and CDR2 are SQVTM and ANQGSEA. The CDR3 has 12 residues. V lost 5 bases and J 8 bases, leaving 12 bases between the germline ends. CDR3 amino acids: CSVSDRGEKLFF. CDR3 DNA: TGCAGCGTTAGTGATCGAGGGGAAAAACTGTTTTTT.

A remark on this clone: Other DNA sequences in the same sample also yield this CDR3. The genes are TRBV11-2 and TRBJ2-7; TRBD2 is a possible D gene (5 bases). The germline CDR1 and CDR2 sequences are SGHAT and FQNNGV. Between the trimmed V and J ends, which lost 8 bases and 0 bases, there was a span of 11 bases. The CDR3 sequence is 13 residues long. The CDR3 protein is CASSSGFSYEQYF. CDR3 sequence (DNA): TGTGCCAGCTCATCGGGGTTCTCCTACGAGCAGTACTTC.

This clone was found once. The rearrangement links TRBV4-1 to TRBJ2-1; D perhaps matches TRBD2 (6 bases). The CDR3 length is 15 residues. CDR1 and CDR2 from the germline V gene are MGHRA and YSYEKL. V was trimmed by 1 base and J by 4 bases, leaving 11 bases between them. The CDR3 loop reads CASSQVGTPYNEQFF. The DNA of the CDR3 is TGCGCCAGCAGCCAAGTAGGGACTCCTTACAATGAGCAGTTCTTC.

The CDR3 reads CASNVGYLETQYF. CDR3 bases: TGTGCCAGCAACGTGGGATATTTAGAGACCCAGTACTTC. This chain links TRBV7-2 with TRBJ2-5; D uncertain. The V end lost 7 bases, the J end lost 4 bases, and 13 bases lay between the germline ends. The germline CDR1 and CDR2 sequences are SGHTA and FQGNSA. The CDR3 is made up of 13 amino acids.

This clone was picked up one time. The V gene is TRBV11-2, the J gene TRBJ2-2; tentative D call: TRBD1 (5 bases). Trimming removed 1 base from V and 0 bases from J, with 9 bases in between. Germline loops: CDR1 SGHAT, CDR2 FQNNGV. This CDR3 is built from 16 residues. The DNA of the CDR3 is TGTGCCAGCAGCTTAGTCGCCAGGGCGAACACCGGGGAGCTGTTTTTT. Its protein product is CASSLVARANTGELFF.

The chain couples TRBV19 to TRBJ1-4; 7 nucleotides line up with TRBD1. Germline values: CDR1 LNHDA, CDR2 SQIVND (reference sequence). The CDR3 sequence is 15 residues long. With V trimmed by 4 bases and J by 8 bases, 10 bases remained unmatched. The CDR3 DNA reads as TGTGCCAGTAGTACCGAACAGGGGCTTCGGGAAAAACTGTTTTTT. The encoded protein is CASSTEQGLREKLFF.

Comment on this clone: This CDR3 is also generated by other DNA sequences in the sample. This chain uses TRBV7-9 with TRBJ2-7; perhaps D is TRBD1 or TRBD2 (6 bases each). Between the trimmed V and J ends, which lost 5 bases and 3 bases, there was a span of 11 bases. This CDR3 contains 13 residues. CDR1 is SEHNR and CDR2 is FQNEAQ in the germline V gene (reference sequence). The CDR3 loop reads CASSPGGNYEQYF. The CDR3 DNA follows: TGTGCCAGCAGCCCCGGGGGCAACTACGAGCAGTACTTC.

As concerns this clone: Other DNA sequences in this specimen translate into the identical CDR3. The CDR3 DNA reads as TGTGCCAGCAGCGTAGCCGGAGGGGAAGAGACCCAGTACTTC. Its protein is CASSVAGGEETQYF. The chain is built from TRBV9 and TRBJ2-5; a possible D gene is TRBD2 (6 bases). CDR3 length: 14 residues. Germline V gives CDR1 SGDLS, CDR2 YYNGEE. V lost 0 bases and J 3 bases, leaving 9 bases between the germline ends.

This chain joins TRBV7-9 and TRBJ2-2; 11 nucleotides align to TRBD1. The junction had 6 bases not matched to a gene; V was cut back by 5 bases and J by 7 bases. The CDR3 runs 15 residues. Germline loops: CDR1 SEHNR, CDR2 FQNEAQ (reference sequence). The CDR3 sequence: CASSLGQGAGGELFF. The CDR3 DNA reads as TGTGCCAGCAGCCTCGGACAGGGGGCTGGCGGGGAGCTGTTTTTT.

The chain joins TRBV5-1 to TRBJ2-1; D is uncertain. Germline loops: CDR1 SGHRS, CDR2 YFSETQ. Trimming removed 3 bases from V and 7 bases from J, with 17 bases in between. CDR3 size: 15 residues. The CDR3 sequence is CASSSRSDVGNEQFF. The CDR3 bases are TGCGCCAGCAGCTCGAGGTCGGACGTAGGAAATGAGCAGTTCTTC.

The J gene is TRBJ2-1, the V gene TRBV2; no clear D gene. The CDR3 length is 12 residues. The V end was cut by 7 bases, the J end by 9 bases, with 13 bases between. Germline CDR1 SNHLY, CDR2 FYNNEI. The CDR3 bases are TGTGCCAGCATGTCGCTAGGCCTTGAGCAGTTCTTC. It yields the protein CASMSLGLEQFF.

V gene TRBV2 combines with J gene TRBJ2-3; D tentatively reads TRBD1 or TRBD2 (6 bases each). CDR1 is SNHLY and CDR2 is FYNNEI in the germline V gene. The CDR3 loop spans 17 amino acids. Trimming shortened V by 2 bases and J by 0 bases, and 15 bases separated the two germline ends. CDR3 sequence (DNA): TGTGCCAGCAGTGAAAGGACGGGGGCTTGGAGCACAGATACGCAGTATTTT. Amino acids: CASSERTGAWSTDTQYF.

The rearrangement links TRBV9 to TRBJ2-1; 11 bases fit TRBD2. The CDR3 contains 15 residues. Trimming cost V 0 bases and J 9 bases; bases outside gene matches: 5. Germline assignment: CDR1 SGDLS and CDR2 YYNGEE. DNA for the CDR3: TGTGCCAGCAGCGTAGTAGCGGGAGGGCCGAGTGAGCAGTTCTTC. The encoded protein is CASSVVAGGPSEQFF.

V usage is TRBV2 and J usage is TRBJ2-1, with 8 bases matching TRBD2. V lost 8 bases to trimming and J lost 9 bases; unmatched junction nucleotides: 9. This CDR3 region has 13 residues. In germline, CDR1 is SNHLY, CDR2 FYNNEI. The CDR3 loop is CASRREGLGEQFF. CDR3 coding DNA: TGTGCCAGCCGTCGGGAGGGCCTTGGTGAGCAGTTCTTC.

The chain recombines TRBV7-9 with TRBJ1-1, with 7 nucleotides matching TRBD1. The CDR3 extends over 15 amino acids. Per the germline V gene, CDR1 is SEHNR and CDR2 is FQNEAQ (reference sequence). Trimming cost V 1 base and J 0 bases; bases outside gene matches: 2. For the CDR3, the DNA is TGTGCCAGCAGCTTAGGCCAGGGGGTGAACACTGAAGCTTTCTTT. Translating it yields CASSLGQGVNTEAFF.

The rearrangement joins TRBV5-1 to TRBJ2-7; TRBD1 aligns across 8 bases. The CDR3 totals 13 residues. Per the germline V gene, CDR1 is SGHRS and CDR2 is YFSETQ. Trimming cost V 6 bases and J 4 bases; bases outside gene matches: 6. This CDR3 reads CASTEQGGYEQYF. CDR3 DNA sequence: TGCGCCAGCACGGAACAGGGGGGATACGAGCAGTACTTC.

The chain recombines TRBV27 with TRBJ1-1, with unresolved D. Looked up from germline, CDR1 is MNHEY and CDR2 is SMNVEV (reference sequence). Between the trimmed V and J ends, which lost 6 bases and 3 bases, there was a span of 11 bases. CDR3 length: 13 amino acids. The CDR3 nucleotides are TGTGCCAGCAGCCCAGGCTGGGACACTGAAGCTTTCTTT. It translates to CASSPGWDTEAFF.

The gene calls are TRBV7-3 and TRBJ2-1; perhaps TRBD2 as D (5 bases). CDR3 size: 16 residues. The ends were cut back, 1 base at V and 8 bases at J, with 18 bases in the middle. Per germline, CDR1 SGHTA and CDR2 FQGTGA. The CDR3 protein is CASSLIIGGPPHEQFF. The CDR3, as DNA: TGTGCCAGCAGCTTAATTATAGGCGGGCCCCCCCATGAGCAGTTCTTC.

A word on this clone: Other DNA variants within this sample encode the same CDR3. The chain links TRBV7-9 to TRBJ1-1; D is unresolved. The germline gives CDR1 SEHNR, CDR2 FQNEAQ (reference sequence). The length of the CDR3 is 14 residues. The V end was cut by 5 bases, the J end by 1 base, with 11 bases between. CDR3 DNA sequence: TGTGCCAGCAGCCCACGGACGGGGAACACTGAAGCTTTCTTT. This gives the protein CASSPRTGNTEAFF.

The CDR3 spells CASSHGTGSYEQYF. The DNA for the CDR3 is TGTGCCAGCAGCCACGGGACAGGGTCCTACGAGCAGTACTTC. This chain uses TRBV5-6 with TRBJ2-7; 9 bases match TRBD1. Per germline, CDR1 SGHDT and CDR2 YYEEEE. This CDR3 is built from 14 residues. The junction had 3 bases not matched to a gene; V was cut back by 4 bases and J by 1 base.

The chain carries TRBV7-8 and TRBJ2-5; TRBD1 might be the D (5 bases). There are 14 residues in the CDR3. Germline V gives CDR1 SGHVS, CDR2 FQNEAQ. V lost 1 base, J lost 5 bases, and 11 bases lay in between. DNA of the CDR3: TGTGCCAGCAGCTTAGTAGGACATGGGGAGACCCAGTACTTC. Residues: CASSLVGHGETQYF.